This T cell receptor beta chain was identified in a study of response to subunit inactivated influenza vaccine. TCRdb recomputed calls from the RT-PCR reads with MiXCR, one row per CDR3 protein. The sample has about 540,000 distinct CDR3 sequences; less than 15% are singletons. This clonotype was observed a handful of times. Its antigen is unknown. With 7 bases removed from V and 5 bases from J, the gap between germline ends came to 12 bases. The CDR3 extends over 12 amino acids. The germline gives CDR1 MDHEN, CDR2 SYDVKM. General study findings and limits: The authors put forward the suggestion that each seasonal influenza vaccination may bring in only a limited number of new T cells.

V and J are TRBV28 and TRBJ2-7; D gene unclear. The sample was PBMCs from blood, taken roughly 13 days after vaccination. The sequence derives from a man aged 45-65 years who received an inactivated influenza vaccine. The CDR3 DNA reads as TGTGCCAGCACAAGGGTGTCCAACGAGCAGTACTTC. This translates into CASTRVSNEQYF.